This T cell receptor beta chain was observed in a study of blood T cell repertoires in COVID-19. Study as a whole: In each case, the material was cDNA or gDNA derived from T cells, B-cell-depleted T cells, or PBMCs.

J gave up 8 bases and V 6 bases, and 10 bases lay outside the gene matches. The CDR3 spans 14 residues. Germline V gives CDR1 SNHLY, CDR2 FYNNEI. Using immunoSEQ multiplex PCR, the repertoire was profiled, and TCRdb retains in-frame clones only, with some absent. The data contain approximately 190,000 clones, around 80% of them singletons. The chain is built from TRBV2 and TRBJ2-1, with TRBD1 matching 7 bases. This receptor was obtained from a young man with active or convalescent COVID-19. Sequences were obtained from peripheral blood. CDR3 region: CASRTGYVSDEQFF. In DNA, the CDR3 is TGTGCCAGCAGGACAGGGTACGTTTCGGATGAGCAGTTCTTC.